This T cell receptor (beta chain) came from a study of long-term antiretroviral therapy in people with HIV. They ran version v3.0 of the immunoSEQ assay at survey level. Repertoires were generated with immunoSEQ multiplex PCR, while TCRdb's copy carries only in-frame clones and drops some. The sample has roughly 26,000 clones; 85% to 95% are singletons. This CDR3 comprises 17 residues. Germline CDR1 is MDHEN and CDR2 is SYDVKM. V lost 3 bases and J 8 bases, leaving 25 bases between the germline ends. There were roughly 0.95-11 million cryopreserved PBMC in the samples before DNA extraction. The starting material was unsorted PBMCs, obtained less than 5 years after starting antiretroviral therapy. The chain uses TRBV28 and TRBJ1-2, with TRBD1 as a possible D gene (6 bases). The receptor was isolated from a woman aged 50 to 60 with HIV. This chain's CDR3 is CASSFDYNPGHYRGYTF. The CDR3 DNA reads TGTGCCAGCAGTTTCGACTACAATCCGGGACATTATAGGGGCTACACCTTC.